The 7 T cell receptor beta chains listed next were all sequenced from one sample in a study of blood T cell repertoires in COVID-19 (TCRdb year 2020). Libraries came from the immunoSEQ multiplex PCR assay. TCRdb mirrors the immuneACCESS table, restricted to in-frame sequences. Some clones are absent from its copies; in checked studies, under half trace to an unresolved V gene, and the reason for the others is unknown. This sample is represented by about 160,000 clones; about 90% of them were singletons. Roughly 4.8% of the sample goes to the ten largest clones. The specimen was peripheral blood. The receptors come from a man younger than 45 with COVID-19, enrolled during active disease.

This chain joins TRBV13 and TRBJ2-1; D is unclear. Germline assignment: CDR1 PRHDT and CDR2 FYEKMQ (reference sequence). CDR3 length: 19 amino acids. V shed 5 bases and J shed 2 bases, with 25 bases lying between them. Written as DNA, the CDR3 is TGTGCCAGCAGCCTACAAAATTTCCGCGAGAGGCCTACCTACAATGAGCAGTTCTTC. Translated, it gives CASSLQNFRERPTYNEQFF. Together with reference TRBV13 and TRBJ2-1, the CDR3 gives the full variable domain: AAGVIQSPRHLIKEKRETATLKCYPIPRHDTVYWYQQGPGQDPQFLISFYEKMQSDKGSIPDRFSAQQFSDYHSELNMSSLELGDSALYFCASSLQNFRERPTYNEQFFGPGTRLTVL.

There are a few counts of this clone. The gene calls are TRBV29-1 and TRBJ1-5; D ambiguous. Germline V gene data show CDR1 as SQVTM and CDR2 as ANQGSEA. The V gene lost 4 bases and the J gene lost 5 bases, with 9 bases spanning the gap. This CDR3 has 12 amino acids. The CDR3 protein is CSVGARDQPQHF. The CDR3 DNA reads as TGCAGCGTTGGGGCGCGGGATCAGCCCCAGCATTTT.

The chain combines TRBV7-9 with TRBJ2-1; 8 bases are a match to TRBD2. This CDR3 is 16 amino acids long. The germline V gene encodes CDR1 SEHNR and CDR2 FQNEAQ (reference sequence). V lost 5 bases and J lost 8; bases outside the gene matches: 14. CDR3 amino acids: CASSAKAGGWSYEQFF. CDR3 nucleotide sequence: TGTGCCAGCAGCGCCAAGGCGGGGGGTTGGTCATATGAGCAGTTCTTC.

This clone was seen only once. The rearrangement uses TRBV6-5 and TRBJ1-1; no clear D gene. V shed 7 bases and J shed 3 bases, with 18 bases lying between them. CDR3 length: 15 residues. The germline CDR1 and CDR2 sequences are MNHEY and SVGAGI. CDR3 amino acids: CASNDLWREDTEAFF. CDR3 DNA sequence: TGTGCCAGCAACGACCTTTGGAGGGAGGACACTGAAGCTTTCTTT.

The J gene is TRBJ2-5, the V gene TRBV27; the match to TRBD2 covers 7 bases. The germline V gene has CDR1 MNHEY and CDR2 SMNVEV (reference sequence). The CDR3 loop spans 15 amino acids. J lost 1 base, V lost 1 base, and 3 bases had no gene match. Here the CDR3 DNA reads TGTGCCAGCAGTTTATGGGGGGGTACCCAAGAGACCCAGTACTTC. Amino acids: CASSLWGGTQETQYF.

This clone was counted between two and nine times. CDR3 coding DNA: TGTGCCAGCAGTCACTCTGGGGAGGGAGGAGAAGCTTTCTTT. It encodes CASSHSGEGGEAFF. This sequence joins TRBV25-1 and TRBJ1-1; no definite D call. Trimming shortened V by 5 bases and J by 8 bases, and 18 bases separated the two germline ends. The length of the CDR3 is 14 residues. Per germline, CDR1 MGHDK and CDR2 SYGVNS.

This chain joins TRBV7-2 and TRBJ1-5; 7 nucleotides align to TRBD1. Trimming removed 4 bases from V and 11 bases from J; junction bases left unmatched: 8. There are 13 residues in the CDR3. Per germline, CDR1 SGHTA and CDR2 FQGNSA. The CDR3 DNA follows: TGTGCCAGCAGCTCCGTAGACAGGGCAGCCCAGCATTTT. As protein: CASSSVDRAAQHF.